The clone carrying this T cell receptor beta chain was found a few times. Antigen specificity is unknown. The sample comes from a study of CD8+ T cells in alopecia areata. Study-wide background: Patients in the treated group were given tofacitinib by mouth, 5 to 10 mg twice a day.

The authors extracted RNA and reverse transcribed it into cDNA as the sequencing template. TCRdb keeps only in-frame clones here, not all; method: immunoSEQ multiplex PCR. The sample consists of 180,000 or so clones, roughly 70% of them appearing once. General study points: More clonal than normal scalp was lesional scalp, particularly alopecia totalis/universalis.

Obtained from alopecia areata patients were lesional scalp punch biopsies along with peripheral blood. Both CD4+ and CD8+ T cells were separated by sorting PBMCs. This CDR3 has 13 residues. The germline V gene encodes CDR1 MGHDK and CDR2 SYGVNS. Trimming shortened V by 3 bases and J by 2 bases, and 7 bases separated the two germline ends. This TCR was recovered from a human donor with alopecia areata. The J gene is TRBJ1-2, the V gene TRBV25-1; D uncertain. Source: CD8+ T cells sorted from blood, taken at week 0. CDR3 bases: TGTGCCAGCAGTGATGAGCGAAACTATGGCTACACCTTC. It codes for CASSDERNYGYTF.